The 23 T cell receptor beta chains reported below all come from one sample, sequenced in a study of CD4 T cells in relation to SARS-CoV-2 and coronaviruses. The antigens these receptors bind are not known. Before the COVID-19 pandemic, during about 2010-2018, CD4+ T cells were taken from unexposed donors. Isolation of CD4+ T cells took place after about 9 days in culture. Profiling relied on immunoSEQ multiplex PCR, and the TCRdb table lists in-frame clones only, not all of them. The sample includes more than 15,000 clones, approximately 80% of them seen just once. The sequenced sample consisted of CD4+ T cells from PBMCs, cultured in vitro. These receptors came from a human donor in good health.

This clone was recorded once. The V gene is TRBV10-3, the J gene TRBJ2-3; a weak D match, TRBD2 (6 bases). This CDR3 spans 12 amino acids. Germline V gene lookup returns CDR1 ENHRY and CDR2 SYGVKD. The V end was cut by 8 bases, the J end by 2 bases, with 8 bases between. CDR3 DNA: TGTGCCATCGGGACTGACACAGATACGCAGTATTTT. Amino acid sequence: CAIGTDTDTQYF.

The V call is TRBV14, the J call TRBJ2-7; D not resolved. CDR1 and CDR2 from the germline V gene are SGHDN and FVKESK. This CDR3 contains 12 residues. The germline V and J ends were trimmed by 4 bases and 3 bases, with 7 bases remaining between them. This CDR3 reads CASSPTNYEQYF. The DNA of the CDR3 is TGTGCCAGCAGCCCAACTAACTACGAGCAGTACTTC.

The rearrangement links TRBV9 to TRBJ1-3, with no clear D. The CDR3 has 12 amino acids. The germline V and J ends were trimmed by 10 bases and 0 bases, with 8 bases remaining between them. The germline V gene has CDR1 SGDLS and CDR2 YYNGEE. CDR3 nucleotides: TGTGCCGGCTGGCGCTCTGGAAACACCATATATTTT. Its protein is CAGWRSGNTIYF.

The CDR3 is CASGGYTF. CDR3 bases: TGTGCCAGCGGTGGCTACACCTTC. V is TRBV28 and J is TRBJ1-2; D not certain. The V gene's germline CDR1 is MDHEN and CDR2 SYDVKM. V lost 8 bases and J lost 7, with 2 bases in between. The CDR3 is 8 residues long.

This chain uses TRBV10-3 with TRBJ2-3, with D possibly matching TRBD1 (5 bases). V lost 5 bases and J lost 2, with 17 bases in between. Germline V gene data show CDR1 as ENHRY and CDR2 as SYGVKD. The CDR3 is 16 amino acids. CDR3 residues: CAISLKGITTTDTQYF. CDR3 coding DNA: TGTGCCATCAGTTTAAAGGGGATTACAACCACAGATACGCAGTATTTT.

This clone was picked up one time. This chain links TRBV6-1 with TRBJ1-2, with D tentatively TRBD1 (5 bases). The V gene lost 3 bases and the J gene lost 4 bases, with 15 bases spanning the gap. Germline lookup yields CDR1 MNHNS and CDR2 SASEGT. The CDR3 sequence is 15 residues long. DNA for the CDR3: TGTGCCAGCAGTGATGACGGGCGACAGCCCTATGGCTACACCTTC. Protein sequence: CASSDDGRQPYGYTF.

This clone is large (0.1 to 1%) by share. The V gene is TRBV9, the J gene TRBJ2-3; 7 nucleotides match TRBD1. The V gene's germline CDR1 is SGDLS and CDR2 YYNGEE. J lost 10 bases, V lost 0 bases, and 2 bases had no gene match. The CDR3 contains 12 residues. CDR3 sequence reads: CASSVADRAQYF. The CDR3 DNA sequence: TGTGCCAGCAGCGTAGCCGACAGGGCGCAGTATTTT.

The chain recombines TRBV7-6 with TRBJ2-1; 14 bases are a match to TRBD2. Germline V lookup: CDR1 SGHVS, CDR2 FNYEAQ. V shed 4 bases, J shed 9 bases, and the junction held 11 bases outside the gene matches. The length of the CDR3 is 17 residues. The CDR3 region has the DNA TGTGCCAGCAGCTCGAGACGGGGACTAGCGGGAGTCAGTGAGCAGTTCTTC. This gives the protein CASSSRRGLAGVSEQFF.

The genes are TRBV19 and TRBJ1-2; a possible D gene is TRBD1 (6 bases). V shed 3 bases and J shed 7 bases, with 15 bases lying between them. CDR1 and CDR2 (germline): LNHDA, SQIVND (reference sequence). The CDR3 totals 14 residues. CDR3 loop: CASSIGQGLSGYTF. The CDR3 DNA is TGTGCCAGTAGTATTGGCCAGGGGCTATCTGGCTACACCTTC.

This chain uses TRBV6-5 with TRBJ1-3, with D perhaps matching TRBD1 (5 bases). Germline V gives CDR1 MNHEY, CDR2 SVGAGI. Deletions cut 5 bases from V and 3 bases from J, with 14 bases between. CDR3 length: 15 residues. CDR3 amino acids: CASSRAGQSGNTIYF. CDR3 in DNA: TGTGCCAGCAGTCGGGCAGGGCAGAGTGGAAACACCATATATTTT.

This CDR3 is CASQLAGNSYEQYF. The CDR3 nucleotides read TGTGCCAGCCAACTAGCGGGAAACTCCTACGAGCAGTACTTC. J is TRBJ2-7 and V is TRBV28; 10 positions match TRBD2. The V segment lost 8 bases and the J segment 0 bases; nucleotides outside the gene matches: 4. Germline V lookup: CDR1 MDHEN, CDR2 SYDVKM. The length of the CDR3 is 14 residues.

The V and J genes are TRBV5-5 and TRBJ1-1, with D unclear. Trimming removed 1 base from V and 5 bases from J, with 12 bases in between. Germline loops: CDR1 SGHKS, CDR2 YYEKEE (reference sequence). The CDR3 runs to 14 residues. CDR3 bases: TGTGCCAGCAGCTTGATACGGGAAGGGACTGAAGCTTTCTTT. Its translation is CASSLIREGTEAFF.

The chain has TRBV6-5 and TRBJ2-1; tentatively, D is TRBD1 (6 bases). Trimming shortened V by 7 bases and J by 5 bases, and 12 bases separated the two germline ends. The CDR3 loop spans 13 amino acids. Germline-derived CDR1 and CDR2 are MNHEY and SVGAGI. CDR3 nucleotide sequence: TGTGCCAGCACCCTGACAGGAGACAATGAGCAGTTCTTC. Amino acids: CASTLTGDNEQFF.

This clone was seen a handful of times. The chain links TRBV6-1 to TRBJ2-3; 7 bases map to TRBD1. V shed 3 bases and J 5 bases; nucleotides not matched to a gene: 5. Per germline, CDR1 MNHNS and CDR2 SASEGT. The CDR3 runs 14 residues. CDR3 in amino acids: CASSEDRNRDTQYF. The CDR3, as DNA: TGTGCCAGCAGTGAGGACAGGAACCGAGATACGCAGTATTTT.

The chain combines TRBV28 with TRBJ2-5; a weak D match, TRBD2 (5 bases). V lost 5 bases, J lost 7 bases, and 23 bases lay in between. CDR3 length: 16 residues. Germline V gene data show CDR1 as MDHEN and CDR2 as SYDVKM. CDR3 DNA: TGTGCCAGCAGTACCCGGGAATCTTTCCTGGGGTGGACCCAGTACTTC. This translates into CASSTRESFLGWTQYF.

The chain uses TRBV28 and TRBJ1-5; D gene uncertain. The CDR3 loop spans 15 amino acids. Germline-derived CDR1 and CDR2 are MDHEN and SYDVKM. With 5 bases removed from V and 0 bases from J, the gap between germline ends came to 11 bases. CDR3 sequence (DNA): TGTGCCAGCAGTCGGACCGGCTATAGCAATCAGCCCCAGCATTTT. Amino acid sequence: CASSRTGYSNQPQHF.

Here the CDR3 DNA reads TGTGCCAGCAGGTTGGAGGGCCGGTCCTACAATGAGCAGTTCTTC. Amino acid sequence: CASRLEGRSYNEQFF. The chain employs TRBV27 and TRBJ2-1; a possible D gene is TRBD2 (6 bases). Germline CDR1 is MNHEY and CDR2 is SMNVEV (reference sequence). CDR3 length: 15 residues. Trimming left V 6 bases short and J 1 base short, with 13 bases between.

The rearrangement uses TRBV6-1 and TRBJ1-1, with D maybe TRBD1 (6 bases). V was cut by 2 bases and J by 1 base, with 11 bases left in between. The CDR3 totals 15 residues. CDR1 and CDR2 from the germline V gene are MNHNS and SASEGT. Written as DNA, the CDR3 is TGTGCCAGCAGTGAAAATTTACAGGGGAACACTGAAGCTTTCTTT. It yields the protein CASSENLQGNTEAFF.

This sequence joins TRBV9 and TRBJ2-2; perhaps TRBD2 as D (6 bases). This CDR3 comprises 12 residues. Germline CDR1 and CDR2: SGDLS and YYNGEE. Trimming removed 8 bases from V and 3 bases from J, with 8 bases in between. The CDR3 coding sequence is TGTGCCAGTGAGCGGGACACCGGGGAGCTGTTTTTT. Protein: CASERDTGELFF.

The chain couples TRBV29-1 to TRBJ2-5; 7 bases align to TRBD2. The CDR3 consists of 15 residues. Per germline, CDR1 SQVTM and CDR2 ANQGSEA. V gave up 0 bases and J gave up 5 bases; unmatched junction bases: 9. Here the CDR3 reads CSVEDGRAKHETQYF. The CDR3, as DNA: TGCAGCGTTGAAGATGGGAGGGCTAAACACGAGACCCAGTACTTC.

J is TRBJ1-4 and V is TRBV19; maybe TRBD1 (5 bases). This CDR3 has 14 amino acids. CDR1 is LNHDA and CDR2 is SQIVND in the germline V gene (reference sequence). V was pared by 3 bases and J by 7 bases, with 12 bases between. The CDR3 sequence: CASSMGRGGEKLFF. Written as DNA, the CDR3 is TGTGCCAGTAGTATGGGGAGGGGCGGTGAAAAACTGTTTTTT.

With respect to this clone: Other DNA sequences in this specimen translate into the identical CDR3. This CDR3 is CASSGGTENTEAFF. The CDR3 DNA sequence: TGTGCCAGCAGCGGCGGGACGGAGAACACTGAAGCTTTCTTT. This chain uses TRBV7-9 with TRBJ1-1; possibly TRBD1 for D (5 bases). Per the germline V gene, CDR1 is SEHNR and CDR2 is FQNEAQ (reference sequence). V was cut by 5 bases and J by 1 base, with 11 bases left in between. The CDR3 is 14 amino acids.

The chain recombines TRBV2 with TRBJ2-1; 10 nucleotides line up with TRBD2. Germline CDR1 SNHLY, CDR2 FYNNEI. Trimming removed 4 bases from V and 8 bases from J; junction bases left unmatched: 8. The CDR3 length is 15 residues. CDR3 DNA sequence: TGTGCCAGCAGTGCGGGACTAGCGTCACTTCATGAGCAGTTCTTC. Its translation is CASSAGLASLHEQFF. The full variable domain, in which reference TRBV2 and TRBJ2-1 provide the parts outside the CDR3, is EPEVTQTPSHQVTQMGQEVILRCVPISNHLYFYWYRQILGQKVEFLVSFYNNEISEKSEIFDDQFSVERPDGSNFTLKIRSTKLEDSAMYFCASSAGLASLHEQFFGPGTRLTVL.